The entry below gives a single T cell receptor beta chain sequence along with its context. The antigen is undetermined. These donors, healthy bone marrow donors, were studied. Germline V gives CDR1 SNHLY, CDR2 FYNNEI. This CDR3 is built from 15 residues. V shed 4 bases, J shed 4 bases, and the junction held 5 bases outside the gene matches. Use of 60 Vbeta and 13 Jbeta primers characterized the PCR. The assay was immunoSEQ multiplex PCR, and TCRdb's table has in-frame clones only and misses some. The table lists 110,000 or so clones, roughly 87% of them singletons. This record belongs to a study of cytomegalovirus exposure and HLA in healthy donors. Overall study findings and caveats: Researchers catalogued about 160 TCR beta chains as cytomegalovirus-associated. A link between a missense DCLRE1C variant and TCR beta V- and J-gene trimming emerged from a later analysis.

The TCR originated in a woman younger than 35 in good health and CMV-seronegative. The J gene is TRBJ1-3, the V gene TRBV2, with 9 bases identical to TRBD1. The sequenced sample was PBMCs. The CDR3 loop reads CASSGDRVNGNTIYF. The CDR3 coding sequence is TGTGCCAGCAGTGGGGACAGGGTGAACGGAAACACCATATATTTT.